This TCR beta chain was captured by sequencing in a study of patients and donors after allogeneic stem cell transplantation. Using its own MiXCR run on the RT-PCR reads, TCRdb lists one record per CDR3 protein. Found here are fewer than 500,000 distinct CDR3 sequences, 16% of them singletons; the top ten hold roughly 7.2%. The table lists this clonotype with a few counts. The length of the CDR3 is 13 residues. Trimming took off 4 bases at V and 6 bases at J, with 12 bases between the two ends. The germline gives CDR1 SEHNR, CDR2 FQNEAQ (reference sequence). The chain employs TRBV7-9 and TRBJ1-1, with D possibly matching TRBD1 (6 bases). This clonotype was obtained from a human donor who was either an allogeneic HSCT recipient or a stem cell or donor lymphocyte infusion donor (not recorded which). It is not recorded whose cells these are; they may come from a transplant donor. Source material: blood, either unsorted or a sorted T cell fraction (not recorded which). The CDR3 loop is CASSWNGGAEAFF. Written as DNA, the CDR3 is TGTGCCAGCAGCTGGAACGGGGGCGCTGAAGCTTTCTTT.